This T cell receptor (beta chain) derives from a study of T-cell memory formation after mild COVID-19. Study-wide context: Each donor largely had its own TCR clusters. Whole-study findings and limits: Clones that got smaller from day 15 to 85 had even CD4/CD8, while clones growing later tipped toward CD4+. Confirmation of SARS-CoV-2 specificity was lacking for second-wave clones peaking day 37. There were some responding clones in pre-infection memory, which suggested that cross-reactive memory had joined.

Germline CDR1 SGHTA, CDR2 FQGNSA. The V gene lost 3 bases and the J gene lost 6 bases, with 13 bases spanning the gap. CDR3 length: 14 amino acids. A note on this clonotype: Its target is unknown.

TCRdb reanalysed the 5' RACE reads using MiXCR and keeps one entry per CDR3 protein. Of 180,000 or so distinct CDR3 sequences in the sample, around 10% were seen once. Sequenced sample: PBMCs or a T cell subset sorted from them (not recorded which). The clonotype was recovered from a man aged 18 to 29 who had mild COVID-19 (a few samples of this study predate the infection). Cell type and time point are not known. The V gene is TRBV7-2, the J gene TRBJ2-3; maybe TRBD2 (6 bases). CDR3 nucleotides: TGTGCCAGCAGCTTGGTTGTGGGGGGTGATACGCAGTATTTT. Protein: CASSLVVGGDTQYF.